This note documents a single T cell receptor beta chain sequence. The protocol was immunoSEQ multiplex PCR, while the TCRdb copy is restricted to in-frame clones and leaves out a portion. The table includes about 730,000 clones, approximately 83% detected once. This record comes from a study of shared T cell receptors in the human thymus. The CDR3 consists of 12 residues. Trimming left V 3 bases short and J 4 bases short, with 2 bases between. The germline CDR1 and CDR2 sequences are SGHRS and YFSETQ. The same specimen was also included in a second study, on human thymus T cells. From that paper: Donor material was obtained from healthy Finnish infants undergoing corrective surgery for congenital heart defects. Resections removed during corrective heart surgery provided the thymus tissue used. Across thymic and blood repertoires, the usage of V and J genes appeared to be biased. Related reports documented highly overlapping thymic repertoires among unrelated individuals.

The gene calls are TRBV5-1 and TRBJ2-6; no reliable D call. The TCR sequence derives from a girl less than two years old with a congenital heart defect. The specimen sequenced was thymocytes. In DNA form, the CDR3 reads TGCGCCAGCAGCTCGGGGGCCAACGTCCTGACTTTC. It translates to CASSSGANVLTF.